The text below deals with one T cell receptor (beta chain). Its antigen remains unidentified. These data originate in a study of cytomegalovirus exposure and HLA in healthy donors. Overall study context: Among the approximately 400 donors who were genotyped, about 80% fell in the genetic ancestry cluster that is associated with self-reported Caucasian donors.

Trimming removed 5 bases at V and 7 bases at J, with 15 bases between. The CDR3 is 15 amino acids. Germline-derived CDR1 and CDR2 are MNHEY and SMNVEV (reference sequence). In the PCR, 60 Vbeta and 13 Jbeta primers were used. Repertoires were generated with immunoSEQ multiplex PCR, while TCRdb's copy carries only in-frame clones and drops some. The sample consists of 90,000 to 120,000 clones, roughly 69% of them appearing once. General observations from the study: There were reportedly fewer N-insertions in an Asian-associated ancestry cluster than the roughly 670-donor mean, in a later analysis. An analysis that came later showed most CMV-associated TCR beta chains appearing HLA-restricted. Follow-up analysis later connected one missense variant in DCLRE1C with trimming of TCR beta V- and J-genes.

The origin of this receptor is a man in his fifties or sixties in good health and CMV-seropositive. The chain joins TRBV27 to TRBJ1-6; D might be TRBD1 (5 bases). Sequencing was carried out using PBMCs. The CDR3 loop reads CASSPRDFGNSPLHF. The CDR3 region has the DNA TGTGCCAGCAGTCCCCGGGACTTTGGGAATTCACCCCTCCACTTT.